This T cell receptor beta chain is from a study of shared clonotypes between healthy human individuals (dated by TCRdb to the early 2020s). Notes on the research overall: The cohort comprised a couple of women and a few men aged 18 to 49 years. For each donor, CD4 naive and CD4 memory were each run on three plates, CD8 naive on two plates, and CD8 memory on one plate. Blood TCR repertoires of about 5 healthy adults were deeply sequenced to estimate repertoire size and the extent of clonotype sharing between individuals. To increase sequencing depth and limit assay-specific biases, different laboratories used diverse techniques to prepare libraries and sequence TCR repertoires. Between about 0.9 and 8.9 billion PBMCs per donor were obtained by leukapheresis. Results and caveats for the whole study, not just this receptor: Across a handful of donors, roughly 5.1% of naive CD4, roughly 3.8% of naive CD8, about 2.3% of memory CD4, and 0.4% to 0.45% of memory CD8 clonotypes were shared. Based on pairwise subsampling, the degree of clonotype sharing among donors was expected to be affected by sequencing depth. Because the study included only a small number of donors, the genetic and exposure-history diversity represented was limited. Larger estimated clonotype richness was generally found for naive subsets than for memory subsets. Clonotypes shared by all four sorted-subset donors showed higher generation probabilities than non-shared clonotypes. Rarefaction of sorted-subset datasets indicated incomplete sequencing despite the large sequencing depth. Only blood was sampled, and tissue TCR repertoires likely differ from those in blood.

The donors were healthy, HIV-negative adults with no recently reported acute infections or vaccinations. Every donor was a Caucasian adult living in Nashville, Tennessee, USA. CD4+ T cells were enriched by magnetic negative selection; naive cells were then positively selected on CD45RA, and the negative fraction formed the memory subset. Blood was obtained by leukapheresis, after which PBMCs were separated by Ficoll-Histopaque density gradient centrifugation and cryopreserved in liquid nitrogen vapor phase. Purity and quantity of every magnetically sorted T cell population were checked by analytical flow cytometry. From each sorted fraction, genomic DNA was isolated and quantified by UV absorbance on a Nanodrop 2000c. As concerns this clone: This clone's antigen is unknown. No base quality information exists; no much larger clone differs at one position.

Using the deep immunoSEQ assay, multiplex PCR amplified TCR CDR3 regions from genomic DNA. For each cell subset, the extracted genomic DNA was distributed evenly across all wells of several immunoSEQ 96-well plates, and each plate served as one replicate. Each replicate PCR for sorted subsets received about 210 ng genomic DNA, equal to some 32,000 T cell genomes. The purified libraries were quantified using a Qubit 3.0 fluorometer, sized with a Bioanalyzer 2100, and then quantified again using the KAPA Library Quantification kit. Every immunoSEQ 96-well plate was sequenced on a separate single-read 150-cycle Illumina NextSeq 550 flow cell. Concerning the study's data processing: Because only junctional sequences without quality scores were contained in the immunoSEQ output, filtering matching that applied to full-length reads could not be performed. Sequences were annotated with PyIR, a Python wrapper for IgBLAST v1.9, using IMGT germline references to assign V/J genes and CDR3. Reads were filtered out if the reads had weak V/J assignments (E-value above 1e-6), no CDR3, stop codons, out-of-frame junctions, or ambiguous translated residues. V3J clonotypes were defined by identical inferred V gene, J gene, and CDR3 amino acid sequence. To compute the percentage overlap between repertoires, the number of shared unique clonotypes was divided by the size of the smaller repertoire. Richness of each repertoire was evaluated using RTK rarefaction, the Chao1 estimator, and Recon v2.1 estimates of unobserved clonotypes. For all TCRbeta clonotypes obtained by the gDNA method from several donors, generation probabilities were computed with OLGA. Imported from immuneACCESS, the table was reduced by TCRdb to in-frame sequences with V and J called. These copies leave out some clones; in studies compared against another copy, an unresolved V gene accounts for under half, and the cause of the remainder is not known. For V, J and clone size, that table is used; D and trimming come from the DNA. The sample table contains about 1 million clones; only one count was recorded for around 74% of them. The ten largest clones take up about 1.5% of the sample.

The germline V gene yields LGHNA for CDR1 and YSLEER for CDR2. The CDR3, cysteine through phenylalanine, is 14 amino acids long. The retained sequence is limited to the CDR3, 42 bases, with the frame set at the first base. V is clipped by 2 bases and J by 2 bases, and the sequence between their germline boundaries is 8 bases long. The chain is assembled from TRBV4-3 and TRBJ2-3; the D gene identity is not certain. The receptor's source is a man aged 18 to 35 in good health. Source material: memory CD4+ T cells sorted from blood. Reading the label with the study, this specimen's cell subset or site is: CD45RA-negative fraction. CDR3 reads: CASSQRVSTDTQYF. DNA sequence: TGCGCCAGCAGCCAAAGGGTCTCCACAGATACGCAGTATTTT.